Sequencing of this T cell receptor (beta chain) was carried out in a study of blood T cell repertoires in COVID-19. As for the study in general: PBMCs, B-cell-depleted T cells, or T cells were the source of the cDNA or gDNA that made up the material.

Authors' processing steps: Estimates of nucleated cell counts were drawn from the amplification of reference gene primers. Method: immunoSEQ multiplex PCR; TCRdb's copy keeps in-frame clones and lacks some. V, J and clone size derive from that table, while D and trimming were established from the DNA sequence. The sample consists of roughly 35,000 clones, just under 80% of them appearing once. Germline V gene lookup returns CDR1 MDHEN and CDR2 SYDVKM. This CDR3 comprises 12 residues. Trimming left V 7 bases short and J 3 bases short, with 10 bases between. What was sequenced was peripheral blood. This receptor was obtained from a man older than 75 with acute or convalescent COVID-19. V and J are TRBV28 and TRBJ2-7; TRBD1 might be the D (6 bases). The CDR3 DNA sequence: TGTGCCAGCACCGGACAGCTCTACGAGCAGTACTTC. Translation gives CASTGQLYEQYF.